A selection of T cell receptor beta chains follows, all from one sample in a study of OX40 agonist ivuxolimab in advanced cancers. Assay: immunoSEQ multiplex PCR; the TCRdb copy retains only in-frame clones and omits some. The sample lists tens of thousands of clones; roughly 85% were seen once. Sequenced here: CD4+ or CD8+ T cells sorted from blood, sampled in a trial of the OX40 agonist ivuxolimab. The receptors were sampled from an adult with an advanced solid tumor such as melanoma, head and neck, liver or kidney cancer. CDR3s include the opening cysteine and the closing phenylalanine or tryptophan. A D gene is named only where the DNA matches it firmly. The size entry is marked missing in some rows and otherwise reads once, few, many or a size class.

V gene: TRBV7-3
CDR3 length: 13
D gene: .
clone size: .
J gene: TRBJ1-2
CDR3 DNA: TGTGCCAGCAGCTTACGGGCGACGGACACCTACACCTTC
CDR3 protein: CASSLRATDTYTF

V gene: TRBV15
CDR3 length: 15
D gene: .
clone size: .
J gene: TRBJ2-5
CDR3 DNA: TGTGCCACCAGCAGAGATCGCATAGGGGGAGAGACCCAGTACTTC
CDR3 protein: CATSRDRIGGETQYF

V gene: TRBV5-1
CDR3 length: 14
D gene: TRBD1
clone size: few
J gene: TRBJ1-1
CDR3 DNA: TGCGCCAGCAGTCGGGACAGGGGGAACACTGAAGCTTTCTTT
CDR3 protein: CASSRDRGNTEAFF

V gene: TRBV30
CDR3 length: 13
D gene: .
clone size: .
J gene: TRBJ2-5
CDR3 DNA: TGTGCCTGGAGTGTTGGCCAAGCAGAGGCCCAGTACTTC
CDR3 protein: CAWSVGQAEAQYF

V gene: TRBV2
CDR3 length: 13
D gene: .
clone size: once
J gene: TRBJ2-7
CDR3 DNA: TGTGCCAGCAGTCAAATCTTTAGACAGGAGCAGTACTTC
CDR3 protein: CASSQIFRQEQYF

V gene: TRBV2
CDR3 length: 16
D gene: .
clone size: .
J gene: TRBJ1-4
CDR3 DNA: TGTGCCAGCAGCCTCGGGCCTTCTGGGGCTAGGGAAAAACTGTTTTTT
CDR3 protein: CASSLGPSGAREKLFF

V gene: TRBV9
CDR3 length: 16
D gene: TRBD2
clone size: .
J gene: TRBJ2-1
CDR3 DNA: TGTGCCAGCAGCGCTACCGCGGGGGGGGGCAACCATGAGCAGTTCTTC
CDR3 protein: CASSATAGGGNHEQFF

V gene: TRBV28
CDR3 length: 13
D gene: .
clone size: .
J gene: TRBJ2-2
CDR3 DNA: TGTGCCCACGGACAAGTAAGATCCGGGGAGCTGTTTTTT
CDR3 protein: CAHGQVRSGELFF

V gene: TRBV5-1
CDR3 length: 18
D gene: TRBD1
clone size: .
J gene: TRBJ1-1
CDR3 DNA: TGCGCCAGCAGCCCCCTTCGTCCCGGGACAGGGGGGGACACTGAAGCTTTCTTT
CDR3 protein: CASSPLRPGTGGDTEAFF

V gene: TRBV27
CDR3 length: 13
D gene: .
clone size: .
J gene: TRBJ2-5
CDR3 DNA: TGTGCCAGCAGCCCGCTATCGACGGAGACCCAGTACTTC
CDR3 protein: CASSPLSTETQYF

V gene: TRBV6-5
CDR3 length: 13
D gene: TRBD2
clone size: .
J gene: TRBJ2-7
CDR3 DNA: TGTGCCAGCACCTCTTCTGCGGGGGACGAGCAGTACTTC
CDR3 protein: CASTSSAGDEQYF

V gene: TRBV6-4
CDR3 length: 12
D gene: TRBD1
clone size: .
J gene: TRBJ2-3
CDR3 DNA: TGTGCCAGCAGTGGACAGGGAGATACGCAGTATTTT
CDR3 protein: CASSGQGDTQYF

V gene: TRBV30
CDR3 length: 17
D gene: .
clone size: few
J gene: TRBJ1-4
CDR3 DNA: TGTGCCTGGAGTGTACTCCGACAGCCCGGGCGAGGTGAAAAACTGTTTTTT
CDR3 protein: CAWSVLRQPGRGEKLFF

V gene: TRBV5-6
CDR3 length: 13
D gene: .
clone size: .
J gene: TRBJ2-1
CDR3 DNA: TGTGCCAGCAGGGGCAGGGGGGGCGATGAGCAGTTCTTC
CDR3 protein: CASRGRGGDEQFF

V gene: TRBV5-6
CDR3 length: 15
D gene: .
clone size: .
J gene: TRBJ2-7
CDR3 DNA: TGTGCCAGCAGCTTGAGTGGGACATCAGCCTACGAGCAGTACTTC
CDR3 protein: CASSLSGTSAYEQYF

V gene: TRBV7-9
CDR3 length: 13
D gene: .
clone size: once
J gene: TRBJ1-1
CDR3 DNA: TGTGCCAGCAGGGGAACGGGGTACACTGAAGCTTTCTTT
CDR3 protein: CASRGTGYTEAFF

V gene: TRBV27
CDR3 length: 16
D gene: TRBD2
clone size: once
J gene: TRBJ2-6
CDR3 DNA: TGTGCCAGCAGTTTATCGGGGGGGGCTGGGGCCAACGTCCTGACTTTC
CDR3 protein: CASSLSGGAGANVLTF

V gene: TRBV7-7
CDR3 length: 14
D gene: .
clone size: few
J gene: TRBJ2-2
CDR3 DNA: TGTGCCAGCAGCTTGGGGGGGCTAACCGGGGAGCTGTTTTTT
CDR3 protein: CASSLGGLTGELFF

V gene: TRBV10-3
CDR3 length: 14
D gene: .
clone size: .
J gene: TRBJ1-6
CDR3 DNA: TGTGCCATCAGCCCAAGCTCCTATAATTCACCCCTCCACTTT
CDR3 protein: CAISPSSYNSPLHF

V gene: TRBV7-3
CDR3 length: 14
D gene: TRBD1
clone size: .
J gene: TRBJ1-6
CDR3 DNA: TGTGCCAGCAGCCCCGGGACAGGGGCGAATCCCCTCCACTTT
CDR3 protein: CASSPGTGANPLHF

V gene: TRBV7-3
CDR3 length: 16
D gene: .
clone size: few
J gene: TRBJ2-1
CDR3 DNA: TGTGCCAGCAGCTTAAGCCCTGGCGGGACCTACAATGAGCAGTTCTTC
CDR3 protein: CASSLSPGGTYNEQFF

V gene: TRBV7-2
CDR3 length: 14
D gene: .
clone size: .
J gene: TRBJ1-2
CDR3 DNA: TGTGCCAGCAGCCTCCCAGGGACTAACTATGGCTACACCTTC
CDR3 protein: CASSLPGTNYGYTF

V gene: TRBV7-9
CDR3 length: 14
D gene: .
clone size: .
J gene: TRBJ1-2
CDR3 DNA: TGTGCCAGCAGCTTTCTCACTGGGGGATACGGCTACACCTTC
CDR3 protein: CASSFLTGGYGYTF

V gene: TRBV7-2
CDR3 length: 16
D gene: .
clone size: .
J gene: TRBJ1-3
CDR3 DNA: TGTGCCAGCAGCCCCTCGGGCGTCTACTCTGGAAACACCATATATTTT
CDR3 protein: CASSPSGVYSGNTIYF

V gene: TRBV9
CDR3 length: 13
D gene: .
clone size: few
J gene: TRBJ2-5
CDR3 DNA: TGTGCCAGCAGCGTCCGGTATAGGGAGACCCAGTACTTC
CDR3 protein: CASSVRYRETQYF

V gene: TRBV27
CDR3 length: 17
D gene: TRBD1
clone size: .
J gene: TRBJ1-2
CDR3 DNA: TGTGCCAGCAGGCAATTCCGGTGGGGACAGGGGGACTATGGCTACACCTTC
CDR3 protein: CASRQFRWGQGDYGYTF

V gene: TRBV18
CDR3 length: 15
D gene: TRBD1
clone size: once
J gene: TRBJ2-1
CDR3 DNA: TGTGCCAGCTCACCCACAGGGGGCGTGGGACATGAGCAGTTCTTC
CDR3 protein: CASSPTGGVGHEQFF

V gene: TRBV4-3
CDR3 length: 13
D gene: .
clone size: .
J gene: TRBJ2-1
CDR3 DNA: TGCGCCAGCATCGGAGGGCTAGATAATGAGCAGTTCTTC
CDR3 protein: CASIGGLDNEQFF

V gene: TRBV18
CDR3 length: 12
D gene: .
clone size: .
J gene: TRBJ1-3
CDR3 DNA: TGTGCCACCGTCGACTCTGGAAACACCATATATTTT
CDR3 protein: CATVDSGNTIYF

V gene: TRBV28
CDR3 length: 14
D gene: .
clone size: .
J gene: TRBJ2-7
CDR3 DNA: TGTGCCAGCAGTTTCTCAGGACAGCCCTACGAGCAGTACTTC
CDR3 protein: CASSFSGQPYEQYF

V gene: TRBV6-6
CDR3 length: 15
D gene: .
clone size: .
J gene: TRBJ2-1
CDR3 DNA: TGTGCCAGCAGGCCCAGGGGGGGCTCCTACAATGAGCAGTTCTTC
CDR3 protein: CASRPRGGSYNEQFF

V gene: TRBV5-1
CDR3 length: 15
D gene: TRBD1
clone size: once
J gene: TRBJ1-4
CDR3 DNA: TGCGCCAGCAGCTTGGCCGGGACAGAGGGTGAAAAACTGTTTTTT
CDR3 protein: CASSLAGTEGEKLFF

V gene: TRBV18
CDR3 length: 13
D gene: .
clone size: .
J gene: TRBJ1-6
CDR3 DNA: TGTGCCAGCTCAGAGGGAGTCTGGGGACCCCTCCACTTT
CDR3 protein: CASSEGVWGPLHF

V gene: TRBV6-1
CDR3 length: 16
D gene: TRBD1
clone size: .
J gene: TRBJ2-5
CDR3 DNA: TGTGCCAGCAGTGAACTTGGGCAGGGGGCCTGGGAGACCCAGTACTTC
CDR3 protein: CASSELGQGAWETQYF

V gene: TRBV11-2
CDR3 length: 14
D gene: .
clone size: .
J gene: TRBJ2-4
CDR3 DNA: TGTGCCAGCAGCTTAGGGATAGAAAAGGGCATTCAGTACTTC
CDR3 protein: CASSLGIEKGIQYF

V gene: TRBV7-9
CDR3 length: 13
D gene: .
clone size: .
J gene: TRBJ2-7
CDR3 DNA: TGTGCCAGCAGCTTACCACCCCTTAGCGAGCAGTACTTC
CDR3 protein: CASSLPPLSEQYF

V gene: TRBV6-1
CDR3 length: 15
D gene: .
clone size: .
J gene: TRBJ1-5
CDR3 DNA: TGTGCCAGCGAACAGGAGAGAATAGGCAATCAGCCCCAGCATTTT
CDR3 protein: CASEQERIGNQPQHF

V gene: TRBV18
CDR3 length: 15
D gene: .
clone size: .
J gene: TRBJ2-5
CDR3 DNA: TGTGCCAGCTCACCACCAAACACAAATCAAGAGACCCAGTACTTC
CDR3 protein: CASSPPNTNQETQYF

V gene: TRBV5-1
CDR3 length: 14
D gene: .
clone size: .
J gene: TRBJ1-2
CDR3 DNA: TGCGCCAGCAGCGCCCAGTCGGGGGCCTTTGGCTACACCTTC
CDR3 protein: CASSAQSGAFGYTF

V gene: TRBV14
CDR3 length: 15
D gene: .
clone size: once
J gene: TRBJ2-3
CDR3 DNA: TGTGCCAGCAGCCCGTCGTACGGGCGCACAGATACGCAGTATTTT
CDR3 protein: CASSPSYGRTDTQYF

V gene: TRBV6-1
CDR3 length: 12
D gene: TRBD1
clone size: once
J gene: TRBJ1-2
CDR3 DNA: TGTGCCGCAGGACAGGGTCTCTATGGCTACACCTTC
CDR3 protein: CAAGQGLYGYTF

V gene: TRBV7-2
CDR3 length: 13
D gene: TRBD1
clone size: .
J gene: TRBJ1-2
CDR3 DNA: TGTGCCAGCAGCTTATCAGGGGGCTATGGCTACACCTTC
CDR3 protein: CASSLSGGYGYTF

V gene: TRBV4-2
CDR3 length: 16
D gene: TRBD1
clone size: .
J gene: TRBJ1-4
CDR3 DNA: TGTGCCAGCAGCCTTACCGGGACAGCTAGTAATGAAAAACTGTTTTTT
CDR3 protein: CASSLTGTASNEKLFF

V gene: TRBV25-1
CDR3 length: 14
D gene: .
clone size: .
J gene: TRBJ2-3
CDR3 DNA: TGTGCCAGCAGTGTACCAGGGGCCACAGATACGCAGTATTTT
CDR3 protein: CASSVPGATDTQYF

V gene: TRBV7-9
CDR3 length: 15
D gene: .
clone size: .
J gene: TRBJ1-4
CDR3 DNA: TGTGCCAGCAGCTTAGGGTCAATTATTAATGAAAAACTGTTTTTT
CDR3 protein: CASSLGSIINEKLFF

V gene: TRBV7-3
CDR3 length: 14
D gene: .
clone size: .
J gene: TRBJ2-2
CDR3 DNA: TGTGCCAGCAGCGGCCAATTGAATGGCGGGGAGCTGTTTTTT
CDR3 protein: CASSGQLNGGELFF

V gene: TRBV11-2
CDR3 length: 14
D gene: .
clone size: .
J gene: TRBJ2-5
CDR3 DNA: TGTGCCAGCAGCTTACGAGGACTTGGGGAGACCCAGTACTTC
CDR3 protein: CASSLRGLGETQYF

V gene: TRBV9
CDR3 length: 16
D gene: TRBD2
clone size: .
J gene: TRBJ2-3
CDR3 DNA: TGTGCCAGCACCTTATCGACTAGCGGGGAAGCAGATACGCAGTATTTT
CDR3 protein: CASTLSTSGEADTQYF

V gene: TRBV7-9
CDR3 length: 18
D gene: .
clone size: .
J gene: TRBJ1-4
CDR3 DNA: TGTGCCAGCAGTCACAGCCGGGATTTCGGGGACTCGAATGAAAAACTGTTTTTT
CDR3 protein: CASSHSRDFGDSNEKLFF

V gene: TRBV7-3
CDR3 length: 14
D gene: TRBD1
clone size: .
J gene: TRBJ1-2
CDR3 DNA: TGTGCCAGCAGCTCCGGGACAGGGGGCAGTGGCTACACCTTC
CDR3 protein: CASSSGTGGSGYTF

V gene: TRBV30
CDR3 length: 15
D gene: .
clone size: .
J gene: TRBJ1-5
CDR3 DNA: TGTGCCTGGAGTGCCCTACGGGCCGGCAATCAGCCCCAGCATTTT
CDR3 protein: CAWSALRAGNQPQHF

V gene: TRBV7-6
CDR3 length: 13
D gene: TRBD1
clone size: .
J gene: TRBJ1-2
CDR3 DNA: TGTGCCAGCAGCCCAGGACAGGGCTATGGCTACACCTTC
CDR3 protein: CASSPGQGYGYTF

V gene: TRBV5-6
CDR3 length: 14
D gene: .
clone size: .
J gene: TRBJ1-2
CDR3 DNA: TGTGCCAGCAGCTTAAGGGTCGGAAACTATGGCTACACCTTC
CDR3 protein: CASSLRVGNYGYTF

V gene: TRBV27
CDR3 length: 16
D gene: TRBD1
clone size: .
J gene: TRBJ1-5
CDR3 DNA: TGTGCCAGCAGGGAACTCGGGACAGGGAGCAATCAGCCCCAGCATTTT
CDR3 protein: CASRELGTGSNQPQHF

V gene: TRBV4-3
CDR3 length: 15
D gene: TRBD1
clone size: .
J gene: TRBJ1-3
CDR3 DNA: TGCGCCAGCAGCCAGGGCGGACAGGGAGGAAACACCATATATTTT
CDR3 protein: CASSQGGQGGNTIYF

V gene: TRBV6-4
CDR3 length: 14
D gene: .
clone size: .
J gene: TRBJ2-3
CDR3 DNA: TGTGCCAGCAGTGAACGGGGCCTTACAGATACGCAGTATTTT
CDR3 protein: CASSERGLTDTQYF